The present T cell receptor (beta chain) was sequenced within a study of cytomegalovirus exposure and HLA in healthy donors. Study observations and caveats: It was reportedly the case that the classifier diagnosed cytomegalovirus status with high specificity and sensitivity. The study labeled 150 to 200 TCR beta chains cytomegalovirus-associated. Three CMV-associated chains proved CMV antigen-specific in vitro. Many donors carried some public TCRs, although rarity characterized most TCR sequences.

Concerning this clone itself: Its antigen is not known.

V lost 1 base and J lost 6, with 14 bases in between. The CDR3 is 15 residues long. Germline CDR1 is SGHDT and CDR2 is YYEEEE. Sequencing used immunoSEQ multiplex PCR; TCRdb keeps in-frame clones, though not all of them. Of about 330,000 clones listed, about nine tenths are singletons. Sequenced material: PBMCs. The receptor's source is a woman younger than 30 in good health and CMV-seronegative. The chain employs TRBV5-6 and TRBJ1-3; the D is unclear. The CDR3 is CASSLMRGVENTIYF. The CDR3 region has the DNA TGTGCCAGCAGCTTGATGCGGGGAGTAGAAAACACCATATATTTT.